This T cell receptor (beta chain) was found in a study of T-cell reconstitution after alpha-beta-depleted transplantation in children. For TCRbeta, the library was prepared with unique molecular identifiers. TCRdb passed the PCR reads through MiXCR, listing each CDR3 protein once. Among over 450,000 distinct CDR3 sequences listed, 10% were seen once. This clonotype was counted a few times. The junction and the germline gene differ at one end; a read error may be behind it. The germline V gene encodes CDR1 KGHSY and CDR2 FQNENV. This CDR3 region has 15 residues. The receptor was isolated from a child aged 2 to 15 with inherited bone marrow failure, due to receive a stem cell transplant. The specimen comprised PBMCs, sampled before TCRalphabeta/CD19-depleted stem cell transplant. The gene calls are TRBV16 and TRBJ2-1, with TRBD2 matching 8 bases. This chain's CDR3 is CASTQGLAPYNEQFF. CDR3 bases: TGTGCCAGCACCCAAGGACTAGCCCCCTACAATGAGCAGTTCTTC.